The 7 T cell receptor beta chains reported below all come from one sample, sequenced in a study of cytomegalovirus exposure and HLA in healthy donors. 13 Jbeta primers and 60 Vbeta primers were used for the PCR. This table comes from immunoSEQ multiplex PCR, and its TCRdb copy is limited to in-frame clones, with some not included. The sample records about 130,000 clones, 60% to 85% being singletons. What was sequenced was PBMCs. These receptors originate from a female donor in good health and CMV-seronegative.

This clone was observed a few times. An end of the junction differs from the germline gene, which may be a read error. The J gene is TRBJ1-4, the V gene TRBV5-4, with a tentative D call TRBD1 (5 bases). The CDR3 totals 14 residues. Germline CDR1 SGHNT, CDR2 YYREEE (reference sequence). This CDR3 is CASSLGPNNEKLFF. The DNA of the CDR3 is TGTGCCAGCAGTTTGGGGCCCAATAATGAAAAACTGTTTTTT.

This clone has more than one count but fewer than ten. This chain joins TRBV2 and TRBJ1-4; 7 bases map to TRBD1. Trimming took 4 bases from V and 5 from J; bases not matched to a gene: 1. The V gene's germline CDR1 is SNHLY and CDR2 FYNNEI. This CDR3 is built from 13 residues. Here the CDR3 DNA reads TGTGCCAGCAGTGTACAGGGGAATGAAAAACTGTTTTTT. Translated: CASSVQGNEKLFF.

The chain couples TRBV19 to TRBJ1-5, with D hard to call. The CDR3 spans 14 residues. V was trimmed by 6 bases and J by 3 bases, leaving 12 bases between them. Germline lookup yields CDR1 LNHDA and CDR2 SQIVND (reference sequence). DNA of the CDR3: TGTGCCAGTAGGAACCCGGTCTCCAATCAGCCCCAGCATTTT. Residues: CASRNPVSNQPQHF.

This clone was seen more than once but under ten times. This chain links TRBV11-2 with TRBJ2-5; a possible D gene is TRBD2 (6 bases). The V end lost 3 bases, the J end lost 5 bases, and 7 bases lay between the germline ends. The germline V gene has CDR1 SGHAT and CDR2 FQNNGV. The CDR3 spans 12 residues. The CDR3 region has the DNA TGTGCCAGCAGCTTGGGGAGGGAGACCCAGTACTTC. This codes for CASSLGRETQYF.

This sequence joins TRBV6-1 and TRBJ2-7; 7 positions match TRBD2. The V segment lost 10 bases and the J segment 4 bases; nucleotides outside the gene matches: 10. The V gene's germline CDR1 is MNHNS and CDR2 SASEGT. This CDR3 has 13 residues. The chain's CDR3 is CATREAVGYEQYF. CDR3 bases: TGTGCCACCCGGGAGGCGGTCGGGTACGAGCAGTACTTC.

The chain uses TRBV6-1 and TRBJ1-5; 7 nucleotides match TRBD1. From germline, CDR1 is MNHNS and CDR2 SASEGT. J was trimmed by 4 bases and V by 11 bases; bases with no gene match: 8. The CDR3 consists of 13 residues. Here the CDR3 DNA reads TGTGCCCTAGGCAGGGGGAGAAATCAGCCCCAGCATTTT. As protein: CALGRGRNQPQHF.

CDR3 DNA: TGTGCCAGCAGTTCGCGGCGGGAGCTGTTTTTT. Translating it yields CASSSRRELFF. This sequence joins TRBV6-5 and TRBJ2-2; D gene uncertain. CDR1 is MNHEY and CDR2 is SVGAGI in the germline V gene. V lost 4 bases and J lost 9, with 6 bases in between. There are 11 residues in the CDR3.